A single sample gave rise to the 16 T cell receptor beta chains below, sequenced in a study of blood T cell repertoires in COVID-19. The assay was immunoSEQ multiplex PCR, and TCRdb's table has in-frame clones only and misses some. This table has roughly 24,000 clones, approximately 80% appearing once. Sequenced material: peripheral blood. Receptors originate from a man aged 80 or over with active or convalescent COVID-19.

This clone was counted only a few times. The CDR3 sequence is CASSSPRQGMLKLFF. The CDR3, as DNA: TGTGCCAGCAGCTCCCCGAGACAGGGGATGCTAAAACTGTTTTTT. This chain links TRBV5-5 with TRBJ1-4, with 8 positions matching TRBD1. V dropped 3 bases and J dropped 10; count of bases not matched to a gene: 11. Germline lookup yields CDR1 SGHKS and CDR2 YYEKEE (reference sequence). The CDR3 is made up of 15 amino acids.

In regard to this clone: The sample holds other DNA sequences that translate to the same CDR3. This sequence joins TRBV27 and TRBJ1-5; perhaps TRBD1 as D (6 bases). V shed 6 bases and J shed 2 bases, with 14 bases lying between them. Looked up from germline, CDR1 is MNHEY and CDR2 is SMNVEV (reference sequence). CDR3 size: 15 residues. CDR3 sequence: CASRPGVMGNQPQHF. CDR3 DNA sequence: TGTGCCAGCAGACCAGGGGTTATGGGCAATCAGCCCCAGCATTTT.

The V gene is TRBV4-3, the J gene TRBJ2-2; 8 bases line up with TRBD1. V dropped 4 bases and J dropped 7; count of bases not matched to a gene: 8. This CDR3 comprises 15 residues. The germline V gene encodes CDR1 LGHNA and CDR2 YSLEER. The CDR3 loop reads CASSPTGGFSGELFF. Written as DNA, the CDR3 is TGCGCCAGCAGCCCTACAGGGGGTTTTAGCGGGGAGCTGTTTTTT.

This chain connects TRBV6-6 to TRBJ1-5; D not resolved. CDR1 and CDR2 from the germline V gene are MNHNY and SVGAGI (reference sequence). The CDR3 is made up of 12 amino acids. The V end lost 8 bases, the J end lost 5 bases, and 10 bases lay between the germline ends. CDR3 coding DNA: TGTGCCAGCGCAACTTCGGATCAGCCCCAGCATTTT. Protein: CASATSDQPQHF.

Written as DNA, the CDR3 is TGTGCCAGCAGTTTTTCCTTCACAGGGGGTAGTCACAATGAGCAGTTCTTC. Its protein is CASSFSFTGGSHNEQFF. The rearrangement uses TRBV28 and TRBJ2-1; 8 nucleotides align to TRBD1. The trim removed 3 bases at V and 5 bases at J, leaving 12 bases unmatched. The CDR3 totals 17 residues. CDR1 MDHEN and CDR2 SYDVKM come from the germline V gene.

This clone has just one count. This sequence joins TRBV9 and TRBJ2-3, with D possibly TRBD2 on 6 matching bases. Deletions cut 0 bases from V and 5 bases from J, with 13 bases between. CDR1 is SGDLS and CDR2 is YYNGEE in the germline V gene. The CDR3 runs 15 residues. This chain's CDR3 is CASSVESEGLDTQYF. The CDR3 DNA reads TGTGCCAGCAGCGTAGAGTCGGAGGGGCTAGATACGCAGTATTTT.

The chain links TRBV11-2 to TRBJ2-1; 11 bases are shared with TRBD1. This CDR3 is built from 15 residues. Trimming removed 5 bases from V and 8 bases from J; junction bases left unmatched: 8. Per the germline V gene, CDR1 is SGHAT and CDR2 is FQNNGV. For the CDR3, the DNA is TGTGCCAGCAGCCCACAAGGACAGGGGGCTTATGAGCAGTTCTTC. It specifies CASSPQGQGAYEQFF.

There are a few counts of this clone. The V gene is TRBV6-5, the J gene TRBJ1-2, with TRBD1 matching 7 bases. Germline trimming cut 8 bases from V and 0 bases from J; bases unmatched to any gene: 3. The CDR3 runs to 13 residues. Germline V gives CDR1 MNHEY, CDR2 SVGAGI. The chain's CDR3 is CASGGQSNYGYTF. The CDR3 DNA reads TGTGCCAGCGGGGGACAGTCTAACTATGGCTACACCTTC.

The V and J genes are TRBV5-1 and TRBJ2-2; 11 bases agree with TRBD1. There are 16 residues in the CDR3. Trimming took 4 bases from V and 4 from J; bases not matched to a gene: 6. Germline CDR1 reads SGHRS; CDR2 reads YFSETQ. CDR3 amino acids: CASSNGQGAGTGELFF. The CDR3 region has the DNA TGCGCCAGCAGCAATGGACAGGGGGCCGGCACCGGGGAGCTGTTTTTT.

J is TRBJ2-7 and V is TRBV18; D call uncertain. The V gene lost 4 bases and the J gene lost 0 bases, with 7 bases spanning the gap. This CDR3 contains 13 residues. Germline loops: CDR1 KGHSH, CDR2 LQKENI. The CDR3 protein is CASSLRSSYEQYF. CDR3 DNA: TGTGCCAGCTCACTGCGGAGCTCCTACGAGCAGTACTTC.

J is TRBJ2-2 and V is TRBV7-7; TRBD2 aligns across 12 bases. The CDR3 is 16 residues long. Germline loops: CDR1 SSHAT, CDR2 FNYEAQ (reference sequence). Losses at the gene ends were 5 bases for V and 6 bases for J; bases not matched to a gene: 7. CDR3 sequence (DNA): TGTGCCAGCAGCCGAGGTCTAGCGGGGGGGCCCGGGGAGCTGTTTTTT. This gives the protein CASSRGLAGGPGELFF.

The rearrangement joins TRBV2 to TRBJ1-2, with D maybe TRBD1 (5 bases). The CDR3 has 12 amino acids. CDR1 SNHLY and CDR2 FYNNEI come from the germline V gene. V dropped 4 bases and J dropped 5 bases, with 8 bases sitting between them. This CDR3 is CASSGQRYGYTF. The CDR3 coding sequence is TGTGCCAGCAGTGGACAGCGATATGGCTACACCTTC.

CDR3 in amino acids: CASSSSSRGYTQYF. Written as DNA, the CDR3 is TGTGCCAGCAGCTCCTCTTCCAGGGGTTATACGCAGTATTTT. V gene TRBV7-9 combines with J gene TRBJ2-3; D is possibly TRBD1 (6 bases). The CDR3 length is 14 residues. Germline CDR1 SEHNR, CDR2 FQNEAQ (reference sequence). V was cut by 4 bases and J by 7 bases, with 15 bases left in between.

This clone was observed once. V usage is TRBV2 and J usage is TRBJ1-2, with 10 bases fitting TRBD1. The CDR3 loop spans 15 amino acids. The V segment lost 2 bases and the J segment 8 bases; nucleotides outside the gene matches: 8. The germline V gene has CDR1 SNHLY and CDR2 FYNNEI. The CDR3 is CASSELGQGDGGYTF. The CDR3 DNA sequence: TGTGCCAGCAGTGAACTTGGACAGGGGGATGGAGGCTACACCTTC.

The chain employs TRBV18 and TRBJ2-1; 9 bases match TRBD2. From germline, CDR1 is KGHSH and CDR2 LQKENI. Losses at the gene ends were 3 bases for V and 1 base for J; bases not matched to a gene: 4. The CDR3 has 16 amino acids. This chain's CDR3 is CASSPISGSSYNEQFF. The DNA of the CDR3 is TGTGCCAGCTCACCCATTAGCGGGAGTTCCTACAATGAGCAGTTCTTC.

As DNA, the CDR3 is TGTGCCAGCAGTACTGCCGGGAACAAAGTAGGCGAGCAGTACTTC. This codes for CASSTAGNKVGEQYF. The chain links TRBV28 to TRBJ2-7; tentatively, D is TRBD2 (5 bases). Germline CDR1 MDHEN, CDR2 SYDVKM. The V gene lost 5 bases and the J gene lost 6 bases, with 20 bases spanning the gap. CDR3 size: 15 residues.